This entry lists 15 T cell receptor beta chains sequenced from one sample in a study of radiotherapy plus CTLA-4 blockade in lung cancer. This table comes from immunoSEQ multiplex PCR, and its TCRdb copy is limited to in-frame clones, with some not included. The top ten hold roughly 2.3% of the sample, which has approximately 100,000 clones, approximately 87% seen once. Specimen: peripheral blood, collected from a patient treated with radiotherapy plus ipilimumab. The source of these receptors is a human donor with non-small cell lung cancer that progressed on radiotherapy plus ipilimumab. Some clones in this sample may be carry-over from other donors' samples.

CDR3 amino acids: CATSRDLFGTGIYNEQFF. Here the CDR3 DNA reads TGTGCCACCAGCAGAGACCTTTTCGGGACAGGTATTTACAATGAGCAGTTCTTC. V is TRBV15 and J is TRBJ2-1, with 8 bases that match TRBD1. V lost 0 bases, J lost 4 bases, and 11 bases stayed unmatched. This CDR3 has 18 residues. CDR1 LNHNV and CDR2 YYDKDF come from the germline V gene (reference sequence).

V and J are TRBV2 and TRBJ1-6; possible D gene TRBD1, 5 bases. Germline V gene sequence: CDR1 SNHLY, CDR2 FYNNEI. Trimming left V 4 bases short and J 10 bases short, with 14 bases between. The CDR3 sequence is 14 residues long. The CDR3 DNA is TGTGCCAGCAGTGGGCAGGGTGGGGACTCACCCCTCCACTTT. Translated: CASSGQGGDSPLHF.

This sequence joins TRBV7-9 and TRBJ1-2; TRBD1 aligns across 9 bases. This CDR3 is built from 15 residues. Germline trimming cut 5 bases from V and 8 bases from J; bases unmatched to any gene: 12. Germline V gives CDR1 SEHNR, CDR2 FQNEAQ (reference sequence). CDR3 loop: CASSRGQGNPLGYTF. CDR3 DNA sequence: TGTGCCAGCAGCAGAGGACAGGGGAATCCCTTAGGCTACACCTTC.

V gene TRBV30 combines with J gene TRBJ2-1; tentative D call: TRBD2 (5 bases). Germline V gives CDR1 GTSNPN, CDR2 SVGIG (reference sequence). V gave up 0 bases and J gave up 3 bases, with 6 bases separating them. The CDR3 has 13 amino acids. CDR3 bases: TGTGCCTGGAGTGTAGGGAGCTACAATGAGCAGTTCTTC. Protein: CAWSVGSYNEQFF.

The chain couples TRBV6-6 to TRBJ1-2; no clear D. The germline V gene has CDR1 MNHNY and CDR2 SVGAGI (reference sequence). The CDR3 has 13 amino acids. With 5 bases removed from V and 4 bases from J, the gap between germline ends came to 11 bases. This CDR3 is CASSPDRAYGYTF. Here the CDR3 DNA reads TGTGCCAGCAGTCCGGACCGAGCCTATGGCTACACCTTC.

The CDR3 coding sequence is TGTGCCAGCAGCCGGGGACAGGGGGGAACCGGGGAGCTGTTTTTT. Protein product: CASSRGQGGTGELFF. The genes are TRBV14 and TRBJ2-2; TRBD1 matches 11 bases. J lost 5 bases, V lost 4 bases, and 3 bases had no gene match. This CDR3 contains 15 residues. CDR1 and CDR2 from the germline V gene are SGHDN and FVKESK.

The V call is TRBV18, the J call TRBJ2-2; D gene unclear. From germline, CDR1 is KGHSH and CDR2 LQKENI. V was pared by 3 bases and J by 4 bases, with 6 bases between. The CDR3 spans 13 residues. CDR3 sequence reads: CASSPDPTGELFF. CDR3 in DNA: TGTGCCAGCTCACCTGACCCCACCGGGGAGCTGTTTTTT.

In this sample, this clone turned up a few times. The gene calls are TRBV6-1 and TRBJ1-4; TRBD1 matches at 9 bases. This CDR3 comprises 14 residues. The trim removed 7 bases at V and 7 bases at J, leaving 7 bases unmatched. Germline V CDR1 and CDR2: MNHNS, SASEGT. Here the CDR3 reads CASTTGGDSEKLFF. DNA of the CDR3: TGTGCCAGCACTACAGGGGGCGATAGTGAAAAACTGTTTTTT.

The V call is TRBV5-1, the J call TRBJ2-7, with unresolved D. The CDR3 is 14 residues long. Trimming removed 3 bases from V and 4 bases from J, with 14 bases in between. Germline lookup yields CDR1 SGHRS and CDR2 YFSETQ. DNA of the CDR3: TGCGCCAGCAGCTCGGACGGGCTGTGGTACGAGCAGTACTTC. Encoded protein: CASSSDGLWYEQYF.

A word on this clone: This same CDR3 is encoded by further DNA sequences in the sample. The rearrangement links TRBV27 to TRBJ2-1, with D hard to call. CDR3 size: 15 residues. The V gene lost 3 bases and the J gene lost 1 base, with 10 bases spanning the gap. Germline CDR1 and CDR2: MNHEY and SMNVEV (reference sequence). The CDR3 is CASSFLLDSYNEQFF. The CDR3 region has the DNA TGTGCCAGCAGTTTCCTGCTAGATTCCTACAATGAGCAGTTCTTC.

The chain uses TRBV7-9 and TRBJ1-1, with no clear D. This CDR3 spans 13 amino acids. The germline V gene has CDR1 SEHNR and CDR2 FQNEAQ (reference sequence). Trimming stripped 6 bases from V and 3 bases from J, with 11 bases between. The CDR3 protein is CASSSLGDTEAFF. The CDR3 bases are TGTGCCAGCAGTTCCCTCGGGGACACTGAAGCTTTCTTT.

The chain is built from TRBV7-6 and TRBJ2-7; D gene uncertain. CDR1 is SGHVS, CDR2 FNYEAQ, per germline. Trimming cost V 0 bases and J 0 bases, with 6 bases left between them. This CDR3 is built from 14 residues. The DNA for the CDR3 is TGTGCCAGCAGCTTAGCCGCCCTCTCCTACGAGCAGTACTTC. Its translation: CASSLAALSYEQYF.

V usage is TRBV7-8 and J usage is TRBJ2-7, with a tentative D call TRBD1 (5 bases). Germline CDR1 is SGHVS and CDR2 is FQNEAQ. The V and J ends lost 1 base and 3 bases respectively, with 10 bases between them. The CDR3 spans 14 residues. The CDR3 DNA follows: TGTGCCAGCAGCTTAGGGGGCAGAATCTACGAGCAGTACTTC. It codes for CASSLGGRIYEQYF. Filled out from reference TRBV7-8 and TRBJ2-7, the complete variable domain reads GAGVSQSPRYKVAKRGQDVALRCDPISGHVSLFWYQQALGQGPEFLTYFQNEAQLDKSGLPSDRFFAERPEGSVSTLKIQRTQQEDSAVYLCASSLGGRIYEQYFGPGTRLTVT.

This CDR3 is CASSWDRRFSNTEAFF. In DNA form, the CDR3 reads TGTGCCAGCAGCTGGGACAGGCGATTCTCGAACACTGAAGCTTTCTTT. The V and J genes are TRBV7-2 and TRBJ1-1; 8 bases match TRBD1. Germline V gene sequence: CDR1 SGHTA, CDR2 FQGNSA. The CDR3 extends over 16 amino acids. V trimming: 4 bases; J trimming: 1 base; junction bases outside the gene matches: 8. Drawing the rest from reference TRBV7-2 and TRBJ1-1, the complete variable domain is GAGVSQSPSNKVTEKGKDVELRCDPISGHTALYWYRQSLGQGLEFLIYFQGNSAPDKSGLPSDRFSAERTGGSVSTLTIQRTQQEDSAVYLCASSWDRRFSNTEAFFGQGTRLTVV.

The J gene is TRBJ2-7, the V gene TRBV28; D is unresolved. The germline CDR1 and CDR2 sequences are MDHEN and SYDVKM. This CDR3 has 12 amino acids. V was pared by 2 bases and J by 2 bases, with 4 bases between. CDR3 nucleotides: TGTGCCAGCAGTTTAAGTGCCTACGAGCAGTACTTC. This gives the protein CASSLSAYEQYF. The whole variable domain, filled in from reference TRBV28 and TRBJ2-7, reads DVKVTQSSRYLVKRTGEKVFLECVQDMDHENMFWYRQDPGLGLRLIYFSYDVKMKEKGDIPEGYSVSREKKERFSLILESASTNQTSMYLCASSLSAYEQYFGPGTRLTVT.